The subject of this entry is one T cell receptor (beta chain). Antigen specificity is unknown. This sample is part of a study of blood T cells in healthy people across ages. Study-level results: Diversity of TCR beta correlated strongly with naive T cell percentage.

A second PCR, run for roughly 6 to 11 cycles, used a sample-barcoded 5' primer plus a J-beta primer mix. TCRdb reprocessed the 5' RACE reads via MiXCR and lists one record per CDR3 protein. There are some 730,000 distinct CDR3 sequences in the sample; 22% occur only once, and about 22% lies in the top ten. Germline CDR1 reads DFQATT; CDR2 reads SNEGSKA (reference sequence). The germline V and J ends were trimmed by 2 bases and 2 bases, with 17 bases remaining between them. CDR3 length equals 16 residues. The sequenced material came from blood. The chain recombines TRBV20-1 with TRBJ2-3, with D perhaps assigned TRBD1 or TRBD2 (6 bases each). This clonotype originated in a man in his 70s in good health. The CDR3 nucleotides read TGCAGTGCTAGACCCTCCCGGTGGGGGGCCACAGATACGCAGTATTTT. Encoded protein: CSARPSRWGATDTQYF.